The source of this T cell receptor (beta chain) is a study of cytomegalovirus exposure and HLA in healthy donors. Across the study: Unique TCR beta sequences numbering 95 million to 130 million came from around 180 million T cells in an earlier analysis. Broader study findings: The study flagged 150 to 200 TCR beta chains as cytomegalovirus-associated. Later analysis identified several of the most significant clusters that appeared linked to common viral pathogens. HLA restriction was apparent for most CMV-associated TCR beta chains in a later analysis.

The PCR contained 60 Vbeta and 13 Jbeta primers. The repertoire was sequenced with immunoSEQ multiplex PCR; TCRdb's copy has only in-frame clones and lacks some. The sample has more than 65,000 clones; 60% to 85% are singletons. This clone was recorded only once. The antigen is not known. CDR1 is MNHNS and CDR2 is SASEGT in the germline V gene. Trimming shortened V by 7 bases and J by 0 bases, and 6 bases separated the two germline ends. CDR3 size: 12 residues. The chain links TRBV6-1 to TRBJ1-1; no clear D. The sample was PBMCs. The TCR comes from a man aged 18-30 years in good health and CMV-seropositive. DNA of the CDR3: TGTGCCAGCAACCGAGTGAACACTGAAGCTTTCTTT. It translates to CASNRVNTEAFF.